The T cell receptor beta chain described here comes from a study of blood T cell repertoires in COVID-19. Study in general: Samples taken during acute and convalescent COVID-19 were collected in the United States, Italy and Spain.

Original handling: From reference gene primer amplification, estimates of nucleated cell counts were derived. Assay used: immunoSEQ multiplex PCR; TCRdb lists only in-frame clones, some missing. V, J and clone size are those of that table, while D and trimming were read from the DNA. Of fewer than 250,000 clones in the sample, 83% are singletons; the top ten hold about 8%. The CDR3 sequence is 14 residues long. The junction had 1 base not matched to a gene; V was cut back by 3 bases and J by 0 bases. In germline, CDR1 is LNHDA, CDR2 SQIVND (reference sequence). This clone was counted between two and nine times. At the DNA level, this CDR3 is encoded by other sequences in the same sample as well.

This TCR was recovered from a woman aged 45-65 years with acute or convalescent COVID-19. The chain employs TRBV19 and TRBJ2-7, with TRBD1 matching over 8 bases. Input material: peripheral blood. This CDR3 reads CASSIGTGSYEQYF. CDR3 DNA sequence: TGTGCCAGTAGTATCGGGACAGGCTCCTACGAGCAGTACTTC. The complete variable domain, with remaining parts taken from reference TRBV19 and TRBJ2-7, reads DGGITQSPKYLFRKEGQNVTLSCEQNLNHDAMYWYRQDPGQGLRLIYYSQIVNDFQKGDIAEGYSVSREKKESFPLTVTSAQKNPTAFYLCASSIGTGSYEQYFGPGTRLTVT.